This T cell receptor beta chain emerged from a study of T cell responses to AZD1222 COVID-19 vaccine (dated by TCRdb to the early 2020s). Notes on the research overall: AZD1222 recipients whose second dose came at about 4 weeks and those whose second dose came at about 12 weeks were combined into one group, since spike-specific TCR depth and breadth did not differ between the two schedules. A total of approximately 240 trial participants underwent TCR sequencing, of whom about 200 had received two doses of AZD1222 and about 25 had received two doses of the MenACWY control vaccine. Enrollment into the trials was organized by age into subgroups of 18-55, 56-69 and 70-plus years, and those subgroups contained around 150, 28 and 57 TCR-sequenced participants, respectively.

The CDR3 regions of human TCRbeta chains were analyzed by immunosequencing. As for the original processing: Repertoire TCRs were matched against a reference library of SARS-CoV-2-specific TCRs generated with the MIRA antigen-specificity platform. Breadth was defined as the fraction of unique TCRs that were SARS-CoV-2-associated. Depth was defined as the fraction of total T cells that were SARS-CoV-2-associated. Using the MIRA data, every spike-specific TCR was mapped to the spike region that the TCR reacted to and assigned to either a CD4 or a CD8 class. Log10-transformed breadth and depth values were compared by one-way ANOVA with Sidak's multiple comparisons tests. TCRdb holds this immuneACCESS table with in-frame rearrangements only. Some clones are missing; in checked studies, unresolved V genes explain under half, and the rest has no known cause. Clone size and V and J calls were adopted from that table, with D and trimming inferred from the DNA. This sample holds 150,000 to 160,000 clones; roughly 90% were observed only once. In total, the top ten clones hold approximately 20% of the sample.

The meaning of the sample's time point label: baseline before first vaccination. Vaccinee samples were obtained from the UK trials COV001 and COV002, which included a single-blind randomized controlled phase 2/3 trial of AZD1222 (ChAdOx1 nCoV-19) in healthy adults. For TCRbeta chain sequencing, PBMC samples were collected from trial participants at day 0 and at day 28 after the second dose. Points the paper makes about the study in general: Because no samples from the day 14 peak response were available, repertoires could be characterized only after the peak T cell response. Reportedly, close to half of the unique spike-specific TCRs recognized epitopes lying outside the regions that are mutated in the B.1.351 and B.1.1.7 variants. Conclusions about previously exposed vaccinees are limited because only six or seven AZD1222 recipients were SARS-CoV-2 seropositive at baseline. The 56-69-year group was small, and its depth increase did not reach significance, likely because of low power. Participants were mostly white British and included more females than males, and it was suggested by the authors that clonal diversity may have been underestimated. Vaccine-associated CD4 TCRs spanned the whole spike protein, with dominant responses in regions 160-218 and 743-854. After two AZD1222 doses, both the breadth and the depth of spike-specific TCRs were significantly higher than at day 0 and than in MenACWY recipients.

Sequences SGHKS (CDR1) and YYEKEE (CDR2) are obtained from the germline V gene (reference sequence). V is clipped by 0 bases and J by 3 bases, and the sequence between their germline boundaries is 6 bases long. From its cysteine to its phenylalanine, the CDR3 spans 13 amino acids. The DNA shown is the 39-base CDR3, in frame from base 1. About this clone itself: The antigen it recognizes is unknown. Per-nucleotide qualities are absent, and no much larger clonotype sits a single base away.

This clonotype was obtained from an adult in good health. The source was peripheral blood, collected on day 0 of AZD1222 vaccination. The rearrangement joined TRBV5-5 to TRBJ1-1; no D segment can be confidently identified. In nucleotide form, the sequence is TGTGCCAGCAGCTTGGAAAGGGACACTGAAGCTTTCTTT. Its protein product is CASSLERDTEAFF.